A selection of T cell receptor beta chains follows, all from one sample in a study of shared clonotypes between healthy human individuals. Assay: immunoSEQ multiplex PCR; the TCRdb copy retains only in-frame clones and omits some. The sample includes 1.4 million to 1.5 million clones, roughly 97% of them seen just once. Sequenced material: naive CD4+ T cells sorted from blood. The receptors originated from a man between 25 and 39 years old in good health. Both conserved end residues are part of each CDR3. The D gene is left open where the match is weak. Rows give clone size only sometimes, using once, few, many, or a class for an expanded clone.

j_call: TRBJ2-7
v_call: TRBV12-5
clone_size: -
d_call: TRBD1
cdr3_nt: TGTGCTAGTGGTTTGAAATTTAGGGACAGAGGTAACTTC
cdr3_aa: CASGLKFRDRGNF

j_call: TRBJ1-5
v_call: TRBV7-9
clone_size: -
d_call: -
cdr3_nt: TGTGCCAGCAGCTTGGGGCCTAGCAATCAGCCCCAGCATTTT
cdr3_aa: CASSLGPSNQPQHF

j_call: TRBJ1-2
v_call: TRBV19
clone_size: -
d_call: -
cdr3_nt: TGTGCCAGTAGTAGGGGGGTGAGTGGCTACACCTTC
cdr3_aa: CASSRGVSGYTF

j_call: TRBJ2-2
v_call: TRBV9
clone_size: -
d_call: -
cdr3_nt: TGTGCCAGCAGCTCACAGGCCGCGAACACCGGGGAGCTGTTTTTT
cdr3_aa: CASSSQAANTGELFF

j_call: TRBJ1-4
v_call: TRBV29-1
clone_size: -
d_call: -
cdr3_nt: TGCAGCGTGGCCCATGGGAGGGGAGGGCGTAATGAAAAACTGTTTTTT
cdr3_aa: CSVAHGRGGRNEKLFF

j_call: TRBJ2-7
v_call: TRBV4-3
clone_size: -
d_call: TRBD2
cdr3_nt: TGCGCCAGCAGCCTGGGACGGGGACTAGCGGGAGGCGAGCAGTACTTC
cdr3_aa: CASSLGRGLAGGEQYF

j_call: TRBJ2-7
v_call: TRBV4-1
clone_size: -
d_call: TRBD1
cdr3_nt: TGCGCCAGCAGCCAAGCTGGACAGGGGTCCTACGAGCAGTACTTC
cdr3_aa: CASSQAGQGSYEQYF

j_call: TRBJ2-7
v_call: TRBV10-3
clone_size: once
d_call: TRBD2
cdr3_nt: TGTGCCATCAAGTTGACTAGCGGGAGATACTACGAGCAGTACTTC
cdr3_aa: CAIKLTSGRYYEQYF

j_call: TRBJ1-2
v_call: TRBV28
clone_size: -
d_call: -
cdr3_nt: TGTGCCAGCAGTTTCCTAAACAGGGATCAGAATGGCTACACCTTC
cdr3_aa: CASSFLNRDQNGYTF

j_call: TRBJ2-1
v_call: TRBV9
clone_size: -
d_call: TRBD2
cdr3_nt: TGTGCCAGCAGCGGCGGACTAGCGGGAACCTATGAGCAGTTCTTC
cdr3_aa: CASSGGLAGTYEQFF

j_call: TRBJ1-1
v_call: TRBV28
clone_size: -
d_call: -
cdr3_nt: TGTGCCAGCTTCAGCAGGCCCGGAGCTTTCTTT
cdr3_aa: CASFSRPGAFF

j_call: TRBJ2-3
v_call: TRBV6-1
clone_size: -
d_call: -
cdr3_nt: TGTGCCAGCAGTGTAAGGGACAGCACAGATACGCAGTATTTT
cdr3_aa: CASSVRDSTDTQYF

j_call: TRBJ2-7
v_call: TRBV6-1
clone_size: -
d_call: -
cdr3_nt: TGTGCCAGCATGGGGGAGAGCGTGGACGAGCAGTACTTC
cdr3_aa: CASMGESVDEQYF

j_call: TRBJ1-5
v_call: TRBV11-2
clone_size: -
d_call: TRBD1
cdr3_nt: TGTGCCAGCAGCCCCGGGACAGGGAAGCGGCCCCAGCATTTT
cdr3_aa: CASSPGTGKRPQHF

j_call: TRBJ1-1
v_call: TRBV18
clone_size: once
d_call: TRBD1
cdr3_nt: TGTGCCAGCACAGGGACAGGGGCCGGGGACACTGAAGCTTTCTTT
cdr3_aa: CASTGTGAGDTEAFF

j_call: TRBJ1-3
v_call: TRBV10-1
clone_size: -
d_call: -
cdr3_nt: TGCGCCAGCAGTGAAAATAACTCTGGAAACACCATATATTTT
cdr3_aa: CASSENNSGNTIYF

j_call: TRBJ2-3
v_call: TRBV5-1
clone_size: -
d_call: -
cdr3_nt: TGCGCCAGCAGCCCAGGGCGTCGAGATACGCAGTATTTT
cdr3_aa: CASSPGRRDTQYF

j_call: TRBJ2-2
v_call: TRBV5-5
clone_size: -
d_call: TRBD1
cdr3_nt: TGTGCCAGCAGCTTGGTCGACTTAAGGGACAGTTACACCGGGGAGCTGTTTTTT
cdr3_aa: CASSLVDLRDSYTGELFF

j_call: TRBJ2-1
v_call: TRBV13
clone_size: -
d_call: -
cdr3_nt: TGTGCCAGCAGCTTCCTCGGCGGACATTCCTACAATGAGCAGTTCTTC
cdr3_aa: CASSFLGGHSYNEQFF

j_call: TRBJ1-5
v_call: TRBV6-1
clone_size: -
d_call: -
cdr3_nt: TGTGCCAGCAGTGAAGCTGGGGGCGCGAATCAGCCCCAGCATTTT
cdr3_aa: CASSEAGGANQPQHF

j_call: TRBJ2-2
v_call: TRBV21-1
clone_size: -
d_call: -
cdr3_nt: TGTGCCAGCAGCACCGACAGAAAGCCTTACACCGGGGAGCTGTTTTTT
cdr3_aa: CASSTDRKPYTGELFF

j_call: TRBJ2-5
v_call: TRBV7-6
clone_size: -
d_call: -
cdr3_nt: TGTGCCAGCAGCTTACTTTCTCACCAGACCCAGTACTTC
cdr3_aa: CASSLLSHQTQYF

j_call: TRBJ2-1
v_call: TRBV15
clone_size: -
d_call: TRBD2
cdr3_nt: TGTGCCACCAGCAGAGATAACCAGCGGGGGGTTAATGAGCAGTTCTTC
cdr3_aa: CATSRDNQRGVNEQFF

j_call: TRBJ1-2
v_call: TRBV20-1
clone_size: -
d_call: -
cdr3_nt: TGCAGTGCTTACACGACCGGTGGCTACACCTTC
cdr3_aa: CSAYTTGGYTF

j_call: TRBJ2-2
v_call: TRBV7-9
clone_size: -
d_call: TRBD2
cdr3_nt: TGTGCCAGCAGCGGATCCGGGACTAGCGGGAGTATCACCGGGGAGCTGTTTTTT
cdr3_aa: CASSGSGTSGSITGELFF

j_call: TRBJ2-7
v_call: TRBV5-6
clone_size: -
d_call: TRBD1
cdr3_nt: TGTGCCAGCAGCTTGGGGGGACAGATTTACTACGAGCAGTACTTC
cdr3_aa: CASSLGGQIYYEQYF

j_call: TRBJ2-7
v_call: TRBV5-1
clone_size: -
d_call: TRBD1
cdr3_nt: TGCGCCAGCAGCCCCGACAGGGGTTCGCCCTACGAGCAGTACTTC
cdr3_aa: CASSPDRGSPYEQYF

j_call: TRBJ1-2
v_call: TRBV19
clone_size: -
d_call: -
cdr3_nt: TGTGCCAGTAGTACCGGACAGCCCGGGGGCTACACCTTC
cdr3_aa: CASSTGQPGGYTF

j_call: TRBJ2-5
v_call: TRBV14
clone_size: -
d_call: -
cdr3_nt: TGTGCCAGCAGCCAACGGCGAATCCAAGAGACCCAGTACTTC
cdr3_aa: CASSQRRIQETQYF

j_call: TRBJ1-2
v_call: TRBV2
clone_size: -
d_call: TRBD1
cdr3_nt: TGTGCCAGCACTCAGGACAGGGGTCCCGCGGGCTACACCTTC
cdr3_aa: CASTQDRGPAGYTF

j_call: TRBJ1-1
v_call: TRBV29-1
clone_size: -
d_call: TRBD1
cdr3_nt: TGCAGCGTTGTTGGACAGGGTGCCACTGAAGCTTTCTTT
cdr3_aa: CSVVGQGATEAFF

j_call: TRBJ1-5
v_call: TRBV7-2
clone_size: -
d_call: -
cdr3_nt: TGTGCCAGCAGCCGCGGGGGACAGCCCCAGCATTTT
cdr3_aa: CASSRGGQPQHF

j_call: TRBJ2-1
v_call: TRBV5-4
clone_size: -
d_call: -
cdr3_nt: TGTGCCAGCAGCTTTGAGACCTACAATGAGCAGTTCTTC
cdr3_aa: CASSFETYNEQFF

j_call: TRBJ2-3
v_call: TRBV18
clone_size: -
d_call: -
cdr3_nt: TGTGCCAGCTCACCACCTCGGCAGAAGGGACTAGATACGCAGTATTTT
cdr3_aa: CASSPPRQKGLDTQYF

j_call: TRBJ2-2
v_call: TRBV27
clone_size: -
d_call: -
cdr3_nt: TGTGCCAGCAGTTTTAAGAACACCGGGGAGCTGTTTTTT
cdr3_aa: CASSFKNTGELFF

j_call: TRBJ1-1
v_call: TRBV7-2
clone_size: -
d_call: TRBD1
cdr3_nt: TGTGCCAGCAGCTTAGTCGACAGGGTAACTGAAGCTTTCTTT
cdr3_aa: CASSLVDRVTEAFF

j_call: TRBJ2-1
v_call: TRBV9
clone_size: -
d_call: -
cdr3_nt: TGTGCCAGCAGCGTCGCACAATACAATGAGCAGTTCTTC
cdr3_aa: CASSVAQYNEQFF

j_call: TRBJ2-1
v_call: TRBV19
clone_size: -
d_call: -
cdr3_nt: TGTGCCAGTAGTATAGAAGGACTGAACAATGAGCAGTTCTTC
cdr3_aa: CASSIEGLNNEQFF

j_call: TRBJ2-1
v_call: TRBV6-1
clone_size: -
d_call: TRBD2
cdr3_nt: TGTGCCAGCAGTGAACGGGGGGGTCAGTTCTTC
cdr3_aa: CASSERGGQFF

j_call: TRBJ2-7
v_call: TRBV7-8
clone_size: -
d_call: -
cdr3_nt: TGTGCCAGCAGCTTAGGTAGAGGGAGATCGGGCGAGCAGTACTTC
cdr3_aa: CASSLGRGRSGEQYF

j_call: TRBJ2-1
v_call: TRBV4-2
clone_size: -
d_call: -
cdr3_nt: TGTGCCAGCAGCCAAGATCGGGGGATTGAGCAGTTCTTC
cdr3_aa: CASSQDRGIEQFF

j_call: TRBJ2-1
v_call: TRBV4-3
clone_size: -
d_call: TRBD2
cdr3_nt: TGCGCCAGCAGCCAAGACCTCACGAGCGGGAGTATCTACAATGAGCAGTTCTTC
cdr3_aa: CASSQDLTSGSIYNEQFF

j_call: TRBJ2-1
v_call: TRBV7-2
clone_size: once
d_call: TRBD2
cdr3_nt: TGTGCCAGCAGCTTAGCTCTAGCGGGGGCCTACAATGAGCAGTTCTTC
cdr3_aa: CASSLALAGAYNEQFF

j_call: TRBJ1-1
v_call: TRBV5-4
clone_size: -
d_call: TRBD1
cdr3_nt: TGTGCCAGCAGCGGCTGGGACAGACGAACTGAAGCTTTCTTT
cdr3_aa: CASSGWDRRTEAFF

j_call: TRBJ2-7
v_call: TRBV29-1
clone_size: once
d_call: -
cdr3_nt: TGCAGCGTTGAGGCAGCCTACGAGCAGTACTTC
cdr3_aa: CSVEAAYEQYF